A selection of T cell receptor beta chains follows, all from one sample in a study of identical twins. TCRdb processed the 5' RACE reads anew with MiXCR; each CDR3 protein has one entry. Of 1.5 million to 2 million distinct CDR3 sequences listed, under 35% are singletons. The source material was cord blood. Receptors originate from a newborn girl in good health. Both conserved end residues are part of each CDR3. The order of the fields is clone size, V gene, J gene, D gene, CDR3 protein, CDR3 DNA. D genes are given only for firm matches. Expanded clones get a size class; other rows say once, few or many, or leave the size out.

clone_size: few; v_call: TRBV19; j_call: TRBJ2-1; d_call: -; cdr3_aa: CASSMWGASYNEQFF; cdr3_nt: TGCGCCAGTAGTATGTGGGGGGCCTCCTACAATGAGCAGTTCTTC
clone_size: -; v_call: TRBV4-1; j_call: TRBJ2-5; d_call: -; cdr3_aa: CTSSLGPKETQYF; cdr3_nt: TGCACCAGCAGCCTCGGACCGAAAGAGACCCAGTACTTC
clone_size: -; v_call: TRBV20-1; j_call: TRBJ2-1; d_call: -; cdr3_aa: CSAEPDSYNEQFF; cdr3_nt: TGCAGTGCCGAACCGGACTCCTACAATGAGCAGTTCTTC
clone_size: few; v_call: TRBV4-2; j_call: TRBJ2-5; d_call: TRBD2; cdr3_aa: CASSQATSGGQETQYF; cdr3_nt: TGTGCCAGCAGCCAGGCGACTAGCGGGGGCCAAGAGACCCAGTACTTC
clone_size: -; v_call: TRBV28; j_call: TRBJ1-1; d_call: -; cdr3_aa: CASSLQGLGTEAFF; cdr3_nt: TGTGCCAGCAGTTTACAGGGGCTCGGGACTGAAGCTTTCTTT
clone_size: few; v_call: TRBV7-9; j_call: TRBJ1-6; d_call: -; cdr3_aa: CASSSTGGSPLHF; cdr3_nt: TGTGCCAGCAGCTCCACCGGGGGTTCACCCCTCCACTTT
clone_size: -; v_call: TRBV5-1; j_call: TRBJ1-1; d_call: TRBD1; cdr3_aa: CASSLDRGGHTEAFF; cdr3_nt: TGCGCCAGCAGCCTTGACAGGGGAGGTCACACTGAAGCTTTCTTT
clone_size: many; v_call: TRBV20-1; j_call: TRBJ2-3; d_call: -; cdr3_aa: CSARVGGSTDTQYF; cdr3_nt: TGCAGTGCTAGAGTAGGCGGGAGCACAGATACGCAGTATTTT
clone_size: few; v_call: TRBV7-6; j_call: TRBJ1-3; d_call: -; cdr3_aa: CASSFRDRLSGNTIYF; cdr3_nt: TGTGCCAGCAGCTTCCGTGACCGTCTGTCTGGGAACACCATATATTTT
clone_size: -; v_call: TRBV10-2; j_call: TRBJ1-2; d_call: TRBD1; cdr3_aa: CASSGETGVDYGYTF; cdr3_nt: TGCGCCAGCAGTGGGGAGACAGGGGTAGACTATGGCTACACCTTC
clone_size: -; v_call: TRBV5-4; j_call: TRBJ2-3; d_call: -; cdr3_aa: CASNLGKGTGGTDTQYF; cdr3_nt: TGTGCCAGCAACCTGGGGAAAGGGACTGGCGGCACAGATACGCAGTATTTT
clone_size: -; v_call: TRBV5-1; j_call: TRBJ2-7; d_call: TRBD1; cdr3_aa: CASSLDPQGAEQYF; cdr3_nt: TGCGCCAGCAGCTTGGACCCACAGGGGGCCGAGCAGTACTTC